The rows below give T cell receptor beta chains drawn from one sample of a study of OX40 agonist ivuxolimab in advanced cancers. The table came from immunoSEQ multiplex PCR; TCRdb's copy has only in-frame clones and leaves some out. The table records about 130,000 clones, 90% of them present only once. The sample was CD4+ or CD8+ T cells sorted from blood, taken in a trial of the OX40 agonist ivuxolimab. The receptor set was obtained from an adult with an advanced solid tumor such as melanoma, head and neck, liver or kidney cancer. The CDR3 runs from the conserved cysteine through the conserved F or W. Fields, in order: J gene, D gene, V gene, clone size, CDR3 DNA, CDR3 protein. A D gene is named only where the DNA matches it firmly. Only part of the rows carry a size: once, few, many, or a class if the clone is expanded.

TRBJ2-3 | TRBD1 | TRBV5-1 | . | TGCGCCAGCAGCTTCCAGGACAGGCCAGATACGCAGTATTTT | CASSFQDRPDTQYF
TRBJ2-1 | . | TRBV19 | . | TGTGCCAGTAGTACTCGGGCAGGGATAGGACGGGTGGGTGAGCAGTTCTTC | CASSTRAGIGRVGEQFF
TRBJ2-3 | TRBD2 | TRBV9 | . | TGTGCCAGCAGCGTAGCTCCTAGCGGGAGAATGACAGATACGCAGTATTTT | CASSVAPSGRMTDTQYF
TRBJ2-5 | . | TRBV6-5 | . | TGTGCCAGCAGAAGCACCAAAGAGACCCAGTACTTC | CASRSTKETQYF
TRBJ1-1 | TRBD1 | TRBV10-3 | . | TGTGCCGCAGGACAGGAGCAGAACACTGAAGCTTTCTTT | CAAGQEQNTEAFF
TRBJ2-2 | TRBD1 | TRBV28 | . | TGTGCCAGCAGGGCGACAGGGGGTTTGACCGGGGAGCTGTTTTTT | CASRATGGLTGELFF
TRBJ1-1 | . | TRBV18 | . | TGTGCCAGCTCAAGGGACATGGAGATGGGATTCACTGAAGCTTTCTTT | CASSRDMEMGFTEAFF
TRBJ2-6 | . | TRBV27 | . | TGTGCCAGCAATTCGACCCGACCGAAAAACTCTGGGGCCAACGTCCTGACTTTC | CASNSTRPKNSGANVLTF
TRBJ2-1 | . | TRBV9 | . | TGTGCCAGCAGCGTAGGAATAGGGCGTCTCCTAAGCTCCTACAATGAGCAGTTCTTC | CASSVGIGRLLSSYNEQFF
TRBJ2-7 | . | TRBV15 | . | TGTGCCACCAGCAGAGATCCCTCCGGCTTGCAGTACTTC | CATSRDPSGLQYF
TRBJ2-1 | . | TRBV2 | once | TGTGCCAGCAGACCCGATGCGGGACGGTCCTACAATGAGCAGTTCTTC | CASRPDAGRSYNEQFF
TRBJ2-7 | . | TRBV7-9 | few | TGTGCCAGCAGCTCCACGACGGGGTCCTACGAGCAGTACTTC | CASSSTTGSYEQYF
TRBJ1-5 | . | TRBV6-5 | . | TGTGCCAGCCGGGAGACCCGGAGCAATCAGCCCCAGCATTTT | CASRETRSNQPQHF
TRBJ1-4 | . | TRBV7-9 | . | TGTGCCAGCAGCCCGGGCGGAGTTAACGTTGAAAAACTGTTTTTT | CASSPGGVNVEKLFF
TRBJ2-7 | . | TRBV7-2 | . | TGTGCCAGCAGCTTAAACGGCCCTACCTCCTACGAGCAGTACTTC | CASSLNGPTSYEQYF
TRBJ1-2 | TRBD1 | TRBV6-1 | . | TGTGCCAGCAGGATACAGGGGACCAGGGAAGGCTACACCTTC | CASRIQGTREGYTF
TRBJ2-7 | . | TRBV2 | few | TGTGCCAGCATCTCATGGGGGGCAGGGGATAACGAGCAGTACTTC | CASISWGAGDNEQYF
TRBJ2-3 | . | TRBV6-6 | . | TGTGCCAGCAGTTACTCGAGCACAGCATACACAGATACGCAGTATTTT | CASSYSSTAYTDTQYF
TRBJ2-3 | TRBD1 | TRBV7-9 | once | TGTGCCAGCAGCGCCAGACAGGGCGATACGCAGTATTTT | CASSARQGDTQYF
TRBJ1-1 | . | TRBV28 | . | TGTGCCAGCACTCCTCCCGGGGCCACTGAAGCTTTCTTT | CASTPPGATEAFF
TRBJ1-5 | . | TRBV6-6 | . | TGTGCCAGCAGTTTCAGTGGGCAGCCCCAGCATTTT | CASSFSGQPQHF
TRBJ1-4 | . | TRBV28 | once | TGTGCCAGCTCGTACGTAACCGCAAAACTGTTTTTT | CASSYVTAKLFF
TRBJ2-7 | . | TRBV4-3 | . | TGCGCCAGCAGCCCCGGCGGGCTAATCTACGAGCAGTACTTC | CASSPGGLIYEQYF
TRBJ2-3 | TRBD2 | TRBV7-8 | once | TGTGCCAGCAGCCCAGGTAGCGGGAGACGCACAGATACGCAGTATTTT | CASSPGSGRRTDTQYF